A selection of T cell receptor beta chains follows, all from one sample in a study of OX40 agonist ivuxolimab in advanced cancers. Sequenced by immunoSEQ multiplex PCR; TCRdb stores in-frame clones only, minus some. Counted here are around 53,000 clones, about 90% occurring once; the ten biggest clones make up more than 6.5%. The sample in question was CD4+ or CD8+ T cells sorted from blood, obtained in a trial of the OX40 agonist ivuxolimab. The source of these receptors is an adult with an advanced solid tumor such as melanoma, head and neck, liver or kidney cancer. CDR3s include the opening cysteine and the closing phenylalanine or tryptophan. The D gene is left open where the match is weak. A row's size may be missing; if present it is once, few, many or a size class.

V	J	D	size	CDR3	DNA
TRBV5-1	TRBJ2-2	TRBD1	few	CASSLRQGVGELFF	TGCGCCAGCAGCTTGAGGCAGGGGGTCGGGGAGCTGTTTTTT
TRBV5-6	TRBJ1-2	NA	NA	CASSPGGGRGYTF	TGTGCCAGCAGCCCCGGGGGAGGCCGGGGCTACACCTTC
TRBV4-1	TRBJ2-1	NA	NA	CASSQGGMVRYNEQFF	TGCGCCAGCAGCCAAGGGGGTATGGTGAGGTACAATGAGCAGTTCTTC
TRBV11-2	TRBJ2-2	NA	NA	CASSPLKGISGELFF	TGTGCCAGCAGCCCCTTGAAGGGGATCAGCGGGGAGCTGTTTTTT
TRBV12-5	TRBJ2-1	TRBD2	NA	CASGLLKLAGGEQFF	TGTGCTAGTGGTTTGCTCAAACTAGCGGGTGGAGAGCAGTTCTTC
TRBV6-5	TRBJ2-2	NA	NA	CASSYSLSVGTGELFF	TGTGCCAGCAGTTACTCGCTGTCAGTTGGCACCGGGGAGCTGTTTTTT
TRBV5-1	TRBJ2-3	NA	NA	CASSFSASTDTQYF	TGCGCCAGCAGCTTTTCGGCTAGCACAGATACGCAGTATTTT
TRBV4-2	TRBJ1-4	NA	NA	CASSQVWGPNEKLFF	TGTGCCAGCAGCCAAGTTTGGGGCCCCAATGAAAAACTGTTTTTT
TRBV6-5	TRBJ2-5	NA	NA	CASSYWQGETQYF	TGTGCCAGCAGTTACTGGCAGGGGGAGACCCAGTACTTC
TRBV7-9	TRBJ2-4	TRBD2	NA	CASSFGTSGVTKNIQYF	TGTGCCAGCAGCTTCGGGACTAGCGGGGTAACCAAAAACATTCAGTACTTC
TRBV7-3	TRBJ2-1	TRBD2	NA	CASSLTSGTYNEQFF	TGTGCCAGCAGCTTGACTAGCGGGACTTACAATGAGCAGTTCTTC
TRBV28	TRBJ2-2	NA	NA	CASSLVGAGELFF	TGTGCCAGCAGTTTAGTGGGTGCCGGGGAGCTGTTTTTT
TRBV5-1	TRBJ2-1	TRBD2	NA	CASSLYSGRDNEQFF	TGCGCCAGCAGCTTATACAGCGGGAGGGACAATGAGCAGTTCTTC
TRBV27	TRBJ2-7	TRBD1	NA	CASSFIGTGFYEQYF	TGTGCCAGCAGTTTCATCGGGACAGGATTTTACGAGCAGTACTTC
TRBV6-1	TRBJ1-6	NA	NA	CASSTHRDLNSPLHF	TGTGCCAGCAGTACGCACCGGGACCTTAATTCACCCCTCCACTTT
TRBV27	TRBJ2-7	TRBD2	NA	CASSQGRVAGGYSYEQYF	TGTGCCAGCAGCCAGGGGAGGGTAGCGGGGGGATATTCCTACGAGCAGTACTTC
TRBV9	TRBJ2-2	TRBD2	few	CASSVGLGGNYAGELFF	TGTGCCAGCAGCGTAGGTTTGGGGGGGAACTACGCCGGGGAGCTGTTTTTT
TRBV15	TRBJ2-5	NA	NA	CATSRLGETQYF	TGTGCCACCAGCAGACTTGGGGAGACCCAGTACTTC
TRBV25-1	TRBJ2-5	TRBD1	NA	CASSESRGRETQYF	TGTGCCAGCAGTGAATCCAGGGGGCGAGAGACCCAGTACTTC
TRBV28	TRBJ2-1	NA	NA	CASSLATRYNEQFF	TGTGCCAGCAGTTTAGCGACTAGGTACAATGAGCAGTTCTTC
TRBV6-5	TRBJ1-5	NA	once	CASSYGPQHF	TGTGCCAGCAGTTACGGGCCCCAGCATTTT
TRBV30	TRBJ2-2	TRBD2	NA	CAWTREGLGELFF	TGTGCCTGGACGCGGGAGGGCCTCGGGGAGCTGTTTTTT
TRBV4-2	TRBJ2-1	NA	NA	CASSQEDSGPYNEQFF	TGTGCCAGCAGCCAAGAGGATAGCGGACCCTACAATGAGCAGTTCTTC
TRBV19	TRBJ1-5	NA	NA	CASSIMEDQPQHF	TGTGCCAGTAGTATAATGGAGGATCAGCCCCAGCATTTT
TRBV28	TRBJ2-7	NA	NA	CASSGRFWRRDYEQYF	TGTGCCAGCAGTGGAAGGTTTTGGCGGAGAGATTACGAGCAGTACTTC
TRBV9	TRBJ2-5	TRBD2	NA	CASSGGTSGYGETQYF	TGTGCCAGCAGCGGAGGGACTAGCGGCTATGGGGAGACCCAGTACTTC
TRBV19	TRBJ2-1	NA	once	CASSSRDPARGNEQFF	TGTGCCAGTAGCAGCAGGGATCCAGCTCGGGGCAATGAGCAGTTCTTC
TRBV6-1	TRBJ1-2	NA	NA	CASSEGTRGYGYTF	TGTGCCAGCAGTGAAGGAACTAGGGGATATGGCTACACCTTC
TRBV28	TRBJ2-5	TRBD1	NA	CASRTGQGRETQYF	TGTGCCAGCAGAACGGGACAGGGAAGAGAGACCCAGTACTTC
TRBV4-1	TRBJ2-1	NA	NA	CASSQLKLGDYNEQFF	TGCGCCAGCAGCCAACTTAAGTTAGGGGACTACAATGAGCAGTTCTTC
TRBV14	TRBJ2-5	NA	NA	CASSQGTVQETQYF	TGTGCCAGCAGCCAAGGGACAGTGCAAGAGACCCAGTACTTC
TRBV27	TRBJ2-7	TRBD2	once	CASSKLAGFYEQYF	TGTGCCAGCAGTAAACTAGCGGGGTTCTACGAGCAGTACTTC
TRBV6-5	TRBJ2-1	NA	NA	CASTPPGSSYNEQFF	TGTGCCAGCACCCCCCCCGGTTCCTCCTACAATGAGCAGTTCTTC
TRBV15	TRBJ2-7	NA	NA	CATSRTYAGAYEQYF	TGTGCCACCAGCAGGACCTACGCAGGAGCCTACGAGCAGTACTTC
TRBV7-3	TRBJ2-1	TRBD2	NA	CASSFSGVAYNEQFF	TGTGCCAGCAGCTTCAGCGGGGTGGCATACAATGAGCAGTTCTTC
TRBV11-3	TRBJ1-1	NA	NA	CASSPGLNTEAFF	TGTGCCAGCAGCCCAGGGCTGAACACTGAAGCTTTCTTT
TRBV5-7	TRBJ2-7	NA	NA	CASSLWPGAYEQYF	TGTGCCAGCAGCTTGTGGCCTGGGGCCTACGAGCAGTACTTC
TRBV6-6	TRBJ2-1	TRBD2	NA	CASSWLGLADNEQFF	TGTGCCAGCAGCTGGTTGGGACTAGCGGACAATGAGCAGTTCTTC
TRBV5-1	TRBJ1-1	NA	NA	CASRPSGTIVAEAFF	TGCGCCAGCAGACCGTCCGGGACAATAGTAGCTGAAGCTTTCTTT
TRBV5-4	TRBJ2-7	NA	NA	CASSPGADGLAYEQYF	TGTGCCAGCAGCCCTGGGGCAGACGGGTTGGCCTACGAGCAGTACTTC
TRBV12-5	TRBJ1-3	NA	NA	CASGSTGGVGGNTIYF	TGTGCTAGTGGTTCAACCGGGGGAGTAGGAGGAAACACCATATATTTT
TRBV11-2	TRBJ1-1	TRBD1	NA	CASSRRDRGGTEAFF	TGTGCCAGCAGCCGCCGGGACAGGGGGGGCACTGAAGCTTTCTTT
TRBV29-1	TRBJ1-2	TRBD1	NA	CSVAGGDGYTF	TGCAGCGTTGCAGGGGGCGATGGCTACACCTTC
TRBV5-6	TRBJ2-5	NA	NA	CASSFQETQYF	TGTGCCAGCAGCTTCCAAGAGACCCAGTACTTC
TRBV25-1	TRBJ1-1	TRBD1	NA	CASSGTGAEAFF	TGTGCCAGCAGCGGGACAGGAGCGGAAGCTTTCTTT
TRBV12-5	TRBJ2-1	NA	NA	CASGSSAYNEQFF	TGTGCTAGTGGTTCTAGCGCCTACAATGAGCAGTTCTTC
TRBV6-1	TRBJ1-1	NA	NA	CASTLGGPNTEAFF	TGTGCCAGCACCCTAGGGGGACCAAACACTGAAGCTTTCTTT
TRBV15	TRBJ2-2	NA	few	CATSRADGELFF	TGTGCCACCAGCAGAGCCGACGGGGAGCTGTTTTTT
TRBV28	TRBJ2-3	NA	NA	CASSLRPGSTDTQYF	TGTGCCAGCAGTTTGCGGCCTGGTAGCACAGATACGCAGTATTTT
TRBV15	TRBJ1-3	NA	NA	CATSRGYGSSGNTIYF	TGTGCCACCAGCAGAGGGTACGGCTCCTCTGGAAACACCATATATTTT
TRBV6-5	TRBJ1-2	NA	NA	CASSYTTEGRNYGYTF	TGTGCCAGCAGTTATACAACGGAGGGACGGAACTATGGCTACACCTTC
TRBV6-1	TRBJ2-5	NA	NA	CASSARQLQETQYF	TGTGCCAGCAGTGCCCGACAGCTACAAGAGACCCAGTACTTC